This TCR beta chain derives from a study of shared clonotypes between healthy human individuals. Across the study: CD4 naive and memory got three plates each, CD8 naive two, CD8 memory one.

Assay used: immunoSEQ multiplex PCR; TCRdb lists only in-frame clones, some missing. The table has millions of clones, 85% to 95% seen once. CDR3 size: 15 residues. Germline CDR1 and CDR2: SGHNT and YYREEE (reference sequence). Trimming removed 3 bases from V and 4 bases from J; junction bases left unmatched: 5. Points from the study as a whole: Clonotypes shared by all four sorted-subset donors had higher generation probabilities than non-shared clonotypes.

Remarks on this clone: The antigen remains undetermined. The sample contains more than one DNA sequence encoding this CDR3.

The TCR sequence derives from a man between 18 and 29 years old in good health. Some clones in this sample may be carry-over from other donors' samples. The chain employs TRBV5-4 and TRBJ2-1; TRBD2 matches 9 bases. The sequenced material came from naive CD4+ T cells from PBMCs. Subset described: CD45RA+ positively selected. CDR3 sequence: CASSSGTSSYNEQFF. In DNA form, the CDR3 reads TGTGCCAGCAGCTCCGGGACTAGCAGTTACAATGAGCAGTTCTTC.